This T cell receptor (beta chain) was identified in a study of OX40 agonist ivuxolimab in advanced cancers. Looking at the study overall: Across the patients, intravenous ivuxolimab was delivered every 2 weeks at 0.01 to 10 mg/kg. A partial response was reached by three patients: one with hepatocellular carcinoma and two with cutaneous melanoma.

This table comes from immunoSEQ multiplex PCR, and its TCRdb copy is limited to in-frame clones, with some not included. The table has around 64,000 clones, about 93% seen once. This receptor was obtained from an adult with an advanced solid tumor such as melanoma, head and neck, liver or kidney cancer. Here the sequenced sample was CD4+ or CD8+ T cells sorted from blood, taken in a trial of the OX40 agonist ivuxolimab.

The CDR3 region is CASSQDRGINSPLHF. Written as DNA, the CDR3 is TGCGCCAGCAGCCAAGATAGGGGCATTAATTCACCCCTCCACTTT. V and J are TRBV4-3 and TRBJ1-6, with D possibly being TRBD1 (5 bases). The germline V and J ends were trimmed by 0 bases and 6 bases, with 9 bases remaining between them. The germline gives CDR1 LGHNA, CDR2 YSLEER. This CDR3 has 15 amino acids.